In its sample, the clone carrying this T cell receptor beta chain was seen many times. The antigen remains unidentified. This CDR3 is 14 amino acids long. The V end was cut by 8 bases, the J end by 4 bases, with 17 bases between. CDR1 is SNHLY, CDR2 FYNNEI, per germline. The data stem from a study of blood T cells in healthy people across ages. Study results and caveats: Per million T cells, the diversity of TCR beta decreased roughly linearly as age advanced. When one million T cells were used, diversity estimates were thought to be underestimates.

Sample-barcoded 5' priming and a J-beta primer mix drove a second PCR of roughly 6 to 12 cycles. Every sample returned 2.5 million or more CDR3-containing paired-end reads. TCRdb ran MiXCR on the 5' RACE reads and lists one entry per CDR3 protein. This sample has some 730,000 distinct CDR3 sequences, with 20% to 25% found just once. The TCR was taken from a man between 65 and 80 years old in good health. V is TRBV2 and J is TRBJ1-2, with a possible D match to TRBD1 (5 bases). The sequenced sample consisted of blood. CDR3: CASDPGRGTYGYTF. CDR3 nucleotides: TGTGCCAGCGATCCGGGACGTGGGACCTATGGCTACACCTTC.